What follows is one T cell receptor beta chain and its context. Sequenced by immunoSEQ multiplex PCR; TCRdb stores in-frame clones only, minus some. The sample includes under 20,000 clones, roughly 72% of them seen just once. Regarding treatment: randomized to nivolumab then ipilimumab (arm A) or the reverse (arm B). From thawed PBMCs, live CD3+CD8+ cells negative for CD19 and CD56 were sorted. The sample originates from a study of sequential checkpoint blockade in melanoma. Study in general: Each arm's sequence ended with maintenance nivolumab.

The germline gives CDR1 ENHRY, CDR2 SYGVKD. The V end lost 3 bases, the J end lost 3 bases, and 13 bases lay between the germline ends. This CDR3 comprises 15 residues. The material was CD8+ T cells sorted from blood (inferred from file names), obtained from a patient given nivolumab and ipilimumab in sequence. The chain couples TRBV10-3 to TRBJ2-3; TRBD2 might be the D (7 bases). This receptor was taken from a human donor with melanoma. CDR3 sequence: CAISDEGGITDTQYF. CDR3 nucleotide sequence: TGTGCCATCAGTGACGAGGGGGGGATTACAGATACGCAGTATTTT.